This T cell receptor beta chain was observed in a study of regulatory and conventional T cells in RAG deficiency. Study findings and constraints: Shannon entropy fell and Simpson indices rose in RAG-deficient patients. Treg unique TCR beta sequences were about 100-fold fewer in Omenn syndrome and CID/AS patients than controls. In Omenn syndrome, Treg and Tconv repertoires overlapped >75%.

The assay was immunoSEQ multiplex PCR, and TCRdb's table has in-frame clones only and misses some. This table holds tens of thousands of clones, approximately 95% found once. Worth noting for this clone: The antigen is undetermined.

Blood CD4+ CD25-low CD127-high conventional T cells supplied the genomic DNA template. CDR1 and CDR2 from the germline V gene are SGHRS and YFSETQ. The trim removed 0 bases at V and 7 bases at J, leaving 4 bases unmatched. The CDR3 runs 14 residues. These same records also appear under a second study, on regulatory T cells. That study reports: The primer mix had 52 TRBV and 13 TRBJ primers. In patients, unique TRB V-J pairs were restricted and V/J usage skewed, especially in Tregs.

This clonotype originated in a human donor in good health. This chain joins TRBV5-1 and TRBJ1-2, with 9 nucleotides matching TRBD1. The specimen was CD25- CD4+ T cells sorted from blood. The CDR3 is CASSLVQGASGYTF. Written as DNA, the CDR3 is TGCGCCAGCAGCTTGGTACAGGGGGCAAGTGGCTACACCTTC. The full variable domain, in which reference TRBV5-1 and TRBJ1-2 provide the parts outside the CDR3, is KAGVTQTPRYLIKTRGQQVTLSCSPISGHRSVSWYQQTPGQGLQFLFEYFSETQRNKGNFPGRFSGRQFSNSRSEMNVSTLELGDSALYLCASSLVQGASGYTFGSGTRLTVV.